These 2 T cell receptor beta chains were sequenced from one sample in a study of T cells in Graves' hyperthyroidism and ophthalmopathy. Researchers took RNA transcripts and amplified the TCR beta CDR3 regions from them. First-round RT-PCR targeting the TCR CDR3 was performed with the HTBI primer set. TCRdb re-analysed the multiplex PCR reads in MiXCR, keeping a single row per CDR3 protein. The sample lists about 96,000 distinct CDR3 sequences; just over 50% were seen once. Specimen: blood. These receptors all stem from a woman in her 40s with Graves' hyperthyroidism.

The table lists this clonotype with many counts. This sequence joins TRBV27 and TRBJ1-5; TRBD1 is a possible D gene (6 bases). V lost 7 bases to trimming and J lost 6 bases, with 10 bases between them. Per germline, CDR1 MNHEY and CDR2 SMNVEV (reference sequence). This CDR3 comprises 12 residues. Here the CDR3 reads CASKGGGQPQHF. The CDR3 region has the DNA TGTGCCAGCAAAGGGGGAGGTCAGCCCCAGCATTTT.

The chain joins TRBV20-1 to TRBJ1-1; D remains unclear. Germline V gene lookup returns CDR1 DFQATT and CDR2 SNEGSKA (reference sequence). V was trimmed by 7 bases and J by 1 base, leaving 10 bases between them. CDR3 size: 12 residues. CDR3 residues: CSVRETNTEAFF. In DNA form, the CDR3 reads TGCAGTGTCCGGGAGACGAACACTGAAGCTTTCTTT.